This T cell receptor (beta chain) was sequenced during a study of shared clonotypes between healthy human individuals. Naive CD8 cells comprised CD45RO-negative, CCR7-positively selected cells, excluding terminally differentiated effector memory CD45RA+ cells. Sorted-subset replicate PCR reactions were performed with about 200 ng DNA, corresponding to 25,000 to 35,000 T cell genomes. Some clones are missing from TCRdb's copy, which holds only in-frame ones; the method was immunoSEQ multiplex PCR. The table lists roughly 1,800,000 clones, roughly 95% of them singletons, with around 1% in the top ten. The CDR3 sequence is 15 residues long. V gave up 0 bases and J gave up 4 bases, with 13 bases separating them. Germline V lookup: CDR1 SGHDT, CDR2 YYEEEE.

This chain joins TRBV5-6 and TRBJ1-2; D uncertain. Sequences were obtained from naive CD8+ T cells sorted from blood. This sequence was found in a man aged 18 to 29 in good health. The CDR3 spells CASSLGTTVGYGYTF. The CDR3 coding sequence is TGTGCCAGCAGCTTGGGCACAACGGTCGGCTATGGCTACACCTTC.